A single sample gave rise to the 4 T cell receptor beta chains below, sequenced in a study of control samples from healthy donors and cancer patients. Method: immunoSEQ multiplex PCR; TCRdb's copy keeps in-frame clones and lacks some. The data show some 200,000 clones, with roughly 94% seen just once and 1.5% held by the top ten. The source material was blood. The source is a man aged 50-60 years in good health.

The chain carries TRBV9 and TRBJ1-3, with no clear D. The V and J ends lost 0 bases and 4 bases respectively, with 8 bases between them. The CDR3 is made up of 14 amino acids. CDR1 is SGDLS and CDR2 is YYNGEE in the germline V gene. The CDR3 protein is CASSVATFGNTIYF. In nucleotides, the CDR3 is TGTGCCAGCAGCGTAGCAACATTCGGAAACACCATATATTTT.

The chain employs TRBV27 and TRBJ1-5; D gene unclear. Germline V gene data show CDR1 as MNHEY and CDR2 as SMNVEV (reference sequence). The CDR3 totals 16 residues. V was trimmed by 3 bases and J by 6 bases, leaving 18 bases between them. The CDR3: CASSFRLGIGVQPQHF. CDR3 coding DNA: TGTGCCAGCAGTTTCCGCTTGGGGATCGGGGTTCAGCCCCAGCATTTT.

The CDR3 loop is CASSSRLAGVYNEQFF. CDR3 nucleotides: TGCGCCAGCAGCTCCCGACTAGCGGGGGTCTACAATGAGCAGTTCTTC. The V call is TRBV5-1, the J call TRBJ2-1, with 12 bases matching TRBD2. This CDR3 region has 16 residues. Unmatched junction bases numbered 4, after V lost 3 bases and J lost 3 bases. From germline, CDR1 is SGHRS and CDR2 YFSETQ. Full variable domain (remainder filled in from reference TRBV5-1 and TRBJ2-1): KAGVTQTPRYLIKTRGQQVTLSCSPISGHRSVSWYQQTPGQGLQFLFEYFSETQRNKGNFPGRFSGRQFSNSRSEMNVSTLELGDSALYLCASSSRLAGVYNEQFFGPGTRLTVL.

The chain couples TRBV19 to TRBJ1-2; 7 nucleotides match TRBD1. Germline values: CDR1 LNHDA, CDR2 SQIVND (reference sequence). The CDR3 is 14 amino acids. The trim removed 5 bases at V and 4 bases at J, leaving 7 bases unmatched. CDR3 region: CASSETGVIYGYTF. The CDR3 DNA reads TGTGCCAGTAGTGAAACAGGGGTAATCTATGGCTACACCTTC.